The 20 T cell receptor beta chains presented below share a single source sample, sequenced in a study of T cell changes during pregnancy in multiple sclerosis. Assay used: immunoSEQ multiplex PCR; TCRdb lists only in-frame clones, some missing. The profile shows tens of thousands of clones, around 93% of them singletons. This specimen consisted of CD4+ T cells from peripheral blood mononuclear cells, obtained after pregnancy. These receptors all come from a female donor in good health, enrolled as a control in a pregnancy study.

The chain joins TRBV6-5 to TRBJ2-7; D is possibly TRBD2 (5 bases). CDR3 length: 13 residues. Germline CDR1 MNHEY, CDR2 SVGAGI. V was trimmed by 4 bases and J by 7 bases, leaving 14 bases between them. The CDR3 sequence: CASSSGGSREQYF. The CDR3 nucleotides are TGTGCCAGCAGTTCCGGCGGGTCCAGGGAGCAGTACTTC.

The V and J genes are TRBV5-5 and TRBJ2-5; 13 nucleotides match TRBD2. The CDR3 is made up of 17 amino acids. With 1 base clipped from V and 5 bases from J, the junction kept 8 bases outside the gene matches. Germline V gene data show CDR1 as SGHKS and CDR2 as YYEKEE (reference sequence). The CDR3 sequence: CASSLPGTSGAGETQYF. CDR3 nucleotides: TGTGCCAGCAGCTTGCCCGGGACTAGCGGGGCTGGCGAGACCCAGTACTTC. The full variable domain, with the rest looked up from reference TRBV5-5 and TRBJ2-5, is DAGVTQSPTHLIKTRGQQVTLRCSPISGHKSVSWYQQVLGQGPQFIFQYYEKEERGRGNFPDRFSARQFPNYSSELNVNALLLGDSALYLCASSLPGTSGAGETQYFGPGTRLLVL.

V and J are TRBV4-1 and TRBJ1-5; no clear D gene. The CDR3 is 12 amino acids. Deletions cut 4 bases from V and 4 bases from J, with 5 bases between. CDR1 is MGHRA, CDR2 YSYEKL, per germline. The CDR3 reads CASSPPNQPQHF. Here the CDR3 DNA reads TGCGCCAGCAGCCCCCCGAATCAGCCCCAGCATTTT.

The rearrangement joins TRBV18 to TRBJ2-1, with D maybe TRBD2 (7 bases). The CDR3 is 15 residues long. V was trimmed by 2 bases and J by 2 bases, leaving 10 bases between them. Germline values: CDR1 KGHSH, CDR2 LQKENI. CDR3 bases: TGTGCCAGCTCACCAGGGAGGGGGGCCTACAATGAGCAGTTCTTC. Protein sequence: CASSPGRGAYNEQFF.

The CDR3 nucleotides read TGTGCCAGCAGCCAGGGCGGGGGTAGGCAGTTCTTC. As protein: CASSQGGGRQFF. This chain connects TRBV4-2 to TRBJ2-1, with 7 positions matching TRBD2. V lost 3 bases and J lost 12; bases outside the gene matches: 5. The CDR3 runs 12 residues. The germline CDR1 and CDR2 sequences are LGHNA and YNFKEQ.

The chain joins TRBV7-3 to TRBJ1-1; 8 bases are shared with TRBD1. Germline V gene data show CDR1 as SGHTA and CDR2 as FQGTGA. The CDR3 totals 13 residues. Trimming took 5 bases from V and 4 from J; bases not matched to a gene: 3. CDR3 nucleotide sequence: TGTGCCAGCAGCCAGACAGGGGTCACTGAAGCTTTCTTT. Amino acid sequence: CASSQTGVTEAFF.

The rearrangement links TRBV5-4 to TRBJ1-2; D gene uncertain. The germline CDR1 and CDR2 sequences are SGHNT and YYREEE (reference sequence). V was trimmed by 0 bases and J by 7 bases, leaving 16 bases between them. CDR3 size: 15 residues. The CDR3 bases are TGTGCCAGCAGCTTGGATCCCGACTTCTCGGGTGGCTACACCTTC. Its translation: CASSLDPDFSGGYTF.

The rearrangement joins TRBV6-5 to TRBJ2-1; perhaps TRBD2 as D (6 bases). Looked up from germline, CDR1 is MNHEY and CDR2 is SVGAGI. V shed 6 bases and J shed 7 bases, with 13 bases lying between them. The CDR3 runs to 13 residues. CDR3: CASSKGTDNEQFF. CDR3 DNA sequence: TGTGCCAGCAGCAAGGGGACTGATAATGAGCAGTTCTTC.

The DNA of the CDR3 is TGTGCCAGCAGTGAAGAGCTTGGGACAGAAGCTTTCTTT. It yields the protein CASSEELGTEAFF. This sequence joins TRBV6-4 and TRBJ1-1, with TRBD1 as a possible D gene (6 bases). The CDR3 totals 13 residues. The germline V and J ends were trimmed by 3 bases and 8 bases, with 13 bases remaining between them. Germline V gene data show CDR1 as MRHNA and CDR2 as SNTAGT.

This chain links TRBV7-2 with TRBJ2-3, with 14 nucleotides matching TRBD2. Trimming removed 4 bases from V and 1 base from J; junction bases left unmatched: 7. Germline CDR1 reads SGHTA; CDR2 reads FQGNSA. The CDR3 is 18 amino acids. The CDR3 bases are TGTGCCAGCAGCTGGGGGCGGGGACTAGCGGGGGGCACAGATACGCAGTATTTT. This sequence encodes CASSWGRGLAGGTDTQYF.

J is TRBJ1-4 and V is TRBV14; D not resolved. Trimming left V 0 bases short and J 8 bases short, with 10 bases between. This CDR3 has 14 residues. CDR1 and CDR2 from the germline V gene are SGHDN and FVKESK. CDR3 loop: CASSQDRTGEKLFF. The CDR3 coding sequence is TGTGCCAGCAGCCAAGATCGAACCGGGGAAAAACTGTTTTTT.

The chain is built from TRBV19 and TRBJ1-1, with D maybe TRBD1 (5 bases). This CDR3 comprises 13 residues. The V end was cut by 4 bases, the J end by 0 bases, with 6 bases between. Germline V CDR1 and CDR2: LNHDA, SQIVND (reference sequence). CDR3 protein: CASSRQLNTEAFF. The DNA for the CDR3 is TGTGCCAGTAGTAGACAGCTGAACACTGAAGCTTTCTTT.

The genes are TRBV5-5 and TRBJ2-3, with D hard to call. V lost 0 bases, J lost 2 bases, and 7 bases lay in between. This CDR3 is built from 14 residues. Germline V gene sequence: CDR1 SGHKS, CDR2 YYEKEE (reference sequence). The CDR3 nucleotides are TGTGCCAGCAGCTTGGTTCCTAACACAGATACGCAGTATTTT. It is translated as CASSLVPNTDTQYF.

The chain employs TRBV4-3 and TRBJ2-1; maybe TRBD2 (6 bases). The V end was cut by 0 bases, the J end by 1 base, with 7 bases between. The CDR3 is 15 residues long. Looked up from germline, CDR1 is LGHNA and CDR2 is YSLEER. The CDR3: CASSQEGGSYNEQFF. CDR3 DNA sequence: TGCGCCAGCAGCCAAGAGGGGGGATCCTACAATGAGCAGTTCTTC.

The V gene is TRBV25-1, the J gene TRBJ2-3; 8 bases align to TRBD1. The CDR3 covers 14 residues. The junction had 8 bases not matched to a gene; V was cut back by 6 bases and J by 6 bases. Per the germline V gene, CDR1 is MGHDK and CDR2 is SYGVNS. The CDR3 region has the DNA TGTGCCAGCAGGGGGCAGGGGGCGCGTGATACGCAGTATTTT. Amino acid sequence: CASRGQGARDTQYF.

The chain has TRBV5-1 and TRBJ2-5; 7 bases match TRBD1. The CDR3 has 15 amino acids. CDR1 and CDR2 (germline): SGHRS, YFSETQ. V shed 0 bases and J 7 bases; nucleotides not matched to a gene: 9. The chain's CDR3 is CASSLEGQTSGTQYF. The DNA of the CDR3 is TGCGCCAGCAGCTTGGAGGGACAGACATCTGGGACCCAGTACTTC.

The chain combines TRBV7-8 with TRBJ1-6, with 8 bases identical to TRBD1. The V and J ends lost 4 bases and 9 bases, in that order; junction bases with no gene match: 17. This CDR3 is built from 18 residues. Germline loops: CDR1 SGHVS, CDR2 FQNEAQ. This chain's CDR3 is CASSSGQGIRGRVSPLHF. CDR3 nucleotide sequence: TGTGCCAGCAGCTCTGGACAGGGAATCCGGGGAAGAGTTTCACCCCTCCACTTT.

This sequence joins TRBV7-9 and TRBJ1-2; D gene ambiguous. This CDR3 region has 13 residues. Germline V gene data show CDR1 as SEHNR and CDR2 as FQNEAQ (reference sequence). The V end lost 1 base, the J end lost 8 bases, and 11 bases lay between the germline ends. CDR3 residues: CASSLGQARGYTF. Here the CDR3 DNA reads TGTGCCAGCAGCTTAGGGCAGGCTCGGGGCTACACCTTC.

This sequence joins TRBV18 and TRBJ2-5; D uncertain. In germline, CDR1 is KGHSH, CDR2 LQKENI. The CDR3 length is 13 residues. The ends were cut back, 8 bases at V and 1 base at J, with 11 bases in the middle. The CDR3 DNA reads TGTGCCAGCGGTGGTGCGCTCCAAGAGACCCAGTACTTC. Its translation: CASGGALQETQYF.

The CDR3 DNA reads as TGTGCCAGCAGCTTAGCCGGGACTCACTATAGCAATCAGCCCCAGCATTTT. Protein: CASSLAGTHYSNQPQHF. The rearrangement joins TRBV7-2 to TRBJ1-5, with D perhaps matching TRBD1 (5 bases). Between the trimmed V and J ends, which lost 0 bases and 0 bases, there was a span of 12 bases. The CDR3 length is 17 residues. Germline CDR1 SGHTA, CDR2 FQGNSA.